One sample yielded the 27 T cell receptor beta chains listed below, sequenced in a study of shared clonotypes between healthy human individuals. Naive CD8 cells, CD45RO-negative and positively selected for CCR7, excluded terminally differentiated effector memory CD45RA+ cells. Using immunoSEQ multiplex PCR, the repertoire was profiled, and TCRdb retains in-frame clones only, with some absent. The sample consists of a few million clones, 90% to 95% of them appearing once. Sequencing input: naive CD8+ T cells from PBMCs. The receptors stem from a man between 18 and 29 years old in good health. Some clones in this sample may be carry-over from other donors' samples.

The rearrangement links TRBV4-2 to TRBJ2-7; the D is unclear. The CDR3 is made up of 11 amino acids. Trimming left V 8 bases short and J 0 bases short, with 5 bases between. Germline CDR1 is LGHNA and CDR2 is YNFKEQ. CDR3 amino acids: CASGTSYEQYF. CDR3 sequence (DNA): TGTGCCAGCGGCACCTCCTACGAGCAGTACTTC.

This rearrangement joins TRBV5-5 to TRBJ1-1; D ambiguous. Germline V gene data show CDR1 as SGHKS and CDR2 as YYEKEE (reference sequence). CDR3 length equals 14 residues. V was trimmed by 2 bases and J by 0 bases, leaving 8 bases between them. Here the CDR3 reads CASSLERMNTEAFF. CDR3 sequence (DNA): TGTGCCAGCAGCTTAGAACGTATGAACACTGAAGCTTTCTTT.

To note about this clone: Other DNA variants within this sample encode the same CDR3. The rearrangement joins TRBV28 to TRBJ2-3, with 12 bases fitting TRBD2. Germline assignment: CDR1 MDHEN and CDR2 SYDVKM. The CDR3 is made up of 15 amino acids. Trimming removed 6 bases from V and 3 bases from J; junction bases left unmatched: 4. The CDR3 DNA is TGTGCCAGCAGCCCCGGGACTAGCGGGACAGATACGCAGTATTTT. Its translation is CASSPGTSGTDTQYF. The full variable domain, with the rest looked up from reference TRBV28 and TRBJ2-3, is DVKVTQSSRYLVKRTGEKVFLECVQDMDHENMFWYRQDPGLGLRLIYFSYDVKMKEKGDIPEGYSVSREKKERFSLILESASTNQTSMYLCASSPGTSGTDTQYFGPGTRLTVL.

This chain connects TRBV7-6 to TRBJ2-1, with TRBD2 matching 10 bases. The CDR3 spans 17 residues. Unmatched junction bases numbered 16, after V lost 5 bases and J lost 9 bases. Germline CDR1 SGHVS, CDR2 FNYEAQ. For the CDR3, the DNA is TGTGCCAGCAGCCCCGAGGCGGCTAGCGGGAGTTACGGTGAGCAGTTCTTC. Translation gives CASSPEAASGSYGEQFF. Full variable domain (remainder filled in from reference TRBV7-6 and TRBJ2-1): GAGVSQSPRYKVTKRGQDVALRCDPISGHVSLYWYRQALGQGPEFLTYFNYEAQQDKSGLPNDRFSAERPEGSISTLTIQRTEQRDSAMYRCASSPEAASGSYGEQFFGPGTRLTVL.

A word on this clone: Other nucleotide sequences in the sample specify the same CDR3. This sequence joins TRBV28 and TRBJ1-1, with D possibly matching TRBD1 (5 bases). The CDR3 has 14 amino acids. Germline CDR1 MDHEN, CDR2 SYDVKM. V was clipped by 2 bases and J by 5 bases, with 12 bases between them. CDR3 loop: CASSLGGRGTEAFF. Written as DNA, the CDR3 is TGTGCCAGCAGTTTAGGGGGGAGGGGTACTGAAGCTTTCTTT.

CDR3 loop: CASSPGRGFSYEQYF. As DNA, the CDR3 is TGTGCCAGCAGCCCAGGACGTGGCTTTTCCTACGAGCAGTACTTC. The gene calls are TRBV11-3 and TRBJ2-7, with D hard to call. From germline, CDR1 is SGHNT and CDR2 YENEEA. This CDR3 comprises 15 residues. The V end lost 5 bases, the J end lost 1 base, and 15 bases lay between the germline ends.

This clone was found once. J is TRBJ2-7 and V is TRBV6-5, with 7 bases that match TRBD1. The germline gives CDR1 MNHEY, CDR2 SVGAGI. J was trimmed by 5 bases and V by 7 bases; bases with no gene match: 11. The CDR3 extends over 14 amino acids. CDR3 sequence reads: CASNPTGFLHEQYF. DNA for the CDR3: TGTGCCAGCAATCCGACAGGGTTCCTGCACGAGCAGTACTTC.

The rearrangement uses TRBV27 and TRBJ2-5; no definite D call. CDR3 size: 16 residues. Trimming stripped 5 bases from V and 5 bases from J, with 21 bases between. Germline V lookup: CDR1 MNHEY, CDR2 SMNVEV (reference sequence). In nucleotides, the CDR3 is TGTGCCAGCAGTCCCTTATTGGGGATGGGTACGGAGACCCAGTACTTC. Its translation is CASSPLLGMGTETQYF.

The CDR3 DNA is TGTGCCACCAGCAGAGATAGTTTGAGTGAAGAGACCCAGTACTTC. It yields the protein CATSRDSLSEETQYF. The chain joins TRBV15 to TRBJ2-5; D not certain. Trimming shortened V by 0 bases and J by 3 bases, and 11 bases separated the two germline ends. From germline, CDR1 is LNHNV and CDR2 YYDKDF (reference sequence). This CDR3 is built from 15 residues.

The rearrangement joins TRBV4-1 to TRBJ1-1, with 8 bases that match TRBD1. The V and J ends lost 0 bases and 8 bases, in that order; junction bases with no gene match: 2. Germline-derived CDR1 and CDR2 are MGHRA and YSYEKL. This CDR3 spans 13 amino acids. As DNA, the CDR3 is TGCGCCAGCAGCCAAGAACAGGGGGTAGAAGCTTTCTTT. It yields the protein CASSQEQGVEAFF.

The chain joins TRBV28 to TRBJ1-4, with 7 bases aligning to TRBD1. Looked up from germline, CDR1 is MDHEN and CDR2 is SYDVKM. The CDR3 has 14 amino acids. V shed 3 bases and J 8 bases; nucleotides not matched to a gene: 6. The DNA of the CDR3 is TGTGCCAGCAGTTTGTACAGGGGAGCCGAAAAACTGTTTTTT. Protein: CASSLYRGAEKLFF. Full variable domain (outside the CDR3, taken from reference TRBV28 and TRBJ1-4): DVKVTQSSRYLVKRTGEKVFLECVQDMDHENMFWYRQDPGLGLRLIYFSYDVKMKEKGDIPEGYSVSREKKERFSLILESASTNQTSMYLCASSLYRGAEKLFFGSGTQLSVL.

The genes are TRBV27 and TRBJ2-7; D assignment may be TRBD1 or TRBD2 (7 bases each). Germline loops: CDR1 MNHEY, CDR2 SMNVEV (reference sequence). The CDR3 loop spans 17 amino acids. V was shortened by 2 bases and J by 3 bases, with 20 bases between the two germline ends. CDR3 nucleotide sequence: TGTGCCAGCAGTTTAGGGGCAGGGGGGCCGGGGGGCTACGAGCAGTACTTC. Protein: CASSLGAGGPGGYEQYF.

The V and J genes are TRBV15 and TRBJ2-2; D gene ambiguous. CDR1 is LNHNV, CDR2 YYDKDF, per germline (reference sequence). The CDR3 runs to 13 residues. The CDR3 loop reads CASADSDTGELFF. CDR3 sequence (DNA): TGTGCTTCGGCTGACTCAGACACCGGGGAGCTGTTTTTT.

V usage is TRBV11-3 and J usage is TRBJ2-1; unclear D gene. Germline CDR1 SGHNT, CDR2 YENEEA. The CDR3 contains 12 residues. V was trimmed by 2 bases and J by 5 bases, leaving 4 bases between them. CDR3 coding DNA: TGTGCCAGCAGCTTAAGCCACAATGAGCAGTTCTTC. This sequence encodes CASSLSHNEQFF.

The V call is TRBV28, the J call TRBJ1-3; 9 bases align to TRBD1. The V segment lost 6 bases and the J segment 2 bases; nucleotides outside the gene matches: 11. The CDR3 is 17 residues long. The germline gives CDR1 MDHEN, CDR2 SYDVKM. CDR3: CASSFKRGQGAGNTIYF. CDR3 DNA: TGTGCCAGCAGCTTTAAAAGGGGACAGGGAGCTGGAAACACCATATATTTT. Supplemented by reference TRBV28 and TRBJ1-3, the full variable domain reads DVKVTQSSRYLVKRTGEKVFLECVQDMDHENMFWYRQDPGLGLRLIYFSYDVKMKEKGDIPEGYSVSREKKERFSLILESASTNQTSMYLCASSFKRGQGAGNTIYFGEGSWLTVV.

The rearrangement joins TRBV27 to TRBJ2-7; 15 bases align to TRBD2. The CDR3 is 17 amino acids. Germline V gene lookup returns CDR1 MNHEY and CDR2 SMNVEV (reference sequence). V trimming: 5 bases; J trimming: 3 bases; junction bases outside the gene matches: 8. Here the CDR3 DNA reads TGTGCCAGCAGTGTGACCGGGACTAGCGGGAGGCTCTACGAGCAGTACTTC. Translated, it gives CASSVTGTSGRLYEQYF.

The gene calls are TRBV4-1 and TRBJ2-1; TRBD1 or TRBD2 may be the D gene (5 bases each). Trimming shortened V by 3 bases and J by 3 bases, and 12 bases separated the two germline ends. This CDR3 comprises 15 residues. Germline CDR1 reads MGHRA; CDR2 reads YSYEKL. This chain's CDR3 is CASSHPGTHYNEQFF. CDR3 in DNA: TGCGCCAGCAGCCACCCCGGGACCCACTACAATGAGCAGTTCTTC.

The chain joins TRBV19 to TRBJ2-1; tentatively, D is TRBD1 (6 bases). This CDR3 has 14 amino acids. From germline, CDR1 is LNHDA and CDR2 SQIVND (reference sequence). Trimming took 10 bases from V and 4 from J, leaving 17 bases between them. As DNA, the CDR3 is TGTGCCACCGGACAGCCTACAAGGTACAATGAGCAGTTCTTC. It translates to CATGQPTRYNEQFF.

The chain recombines TRBV28 with TRBJ2-2; the D is unclear. The V end lost 3 bases, the J end lost 1 base, and 9 bases lay between the germline ends. Germline V CDR1 and CDR2: MDHEN, SYDVKM. This CDR3 is 15 amino acids long. The CDR3 protein is CASSLAWGNTGELFF. CDR3 nucleotides: TGTGCCAGCAGTTTGGCTTGGGGGAACACCGGGGAGCTGTTTTTT.

V and J are TRBV19 and TRBJ2-1; D gene unclear. Germline V gives CDR1 LNHDA, CDR2 SQIVND (reference sequence). With 3 bases removed from V and 5 bases from J, the gap between germline ends came to 14 bases. The CDR3 length is 15 residues. CDR3 protein: CASSMESGDDNEQFF. As DNA, the CDR3 is TGTGCCAGTAGTATGGAGTCAGGTGATGACAATGAGCAGTTCTTC.

The chain uses TRBV27 and TRBJ2-7; TRBD2 matches at 9 bases. CDR3 length equals 15 residues. Germline lookup yields CDR1 MNHEY and CDR2 SMNVEV (reference sequence). With V trimmed by 5 bases and J by 5 bases, 10 bases remained unmatched. The CDR3 sequence is CASSPEAGGPDEQYF. The CDR3 DNA reads as TGTGCCAGCAGTCCGGAGGCGGGAGGGCCTGACGAGCAGTACTTC.

The chain is built from TRBV7-9 and TRBJ1-5; 8 bases line up with TRBD1. Per the germline V gene, CDR1 is SEHNR and CDR2 is FQNEAQ (reference sequence). The CDR3 contains 16 residues. V shed 0 bases, J shed 2 bases, and the junction held 3 bases outside the gene matches. The CDR3 reads CASSLATGERNQPQHF. CDR3 DNA: TGTGCCAGCAGCTTAGCGACAGGGGAGCGCAATCAGCCCCAGCATTTT.

The chain links TRBV6-5 to TRBJ2-7; 7 nucleotides agree with TRBD2. V dropped 8 bases and J dropped 3; count of bases not matched to a gene: 7. CDR1 and CDR2 from the germline V gene are MNHEY and SVGAGI. The CDR3 is 13 amino acids. CDR3 residues: CASGWRESYEQYF. The CDR3 coding sequence is TGTGCCAGCGGGTGGCGGGAGAGCTACGAGCAGTACTTC.

J is TRBJ2-2 and V is TRBV7-2; 11 nucleotides match TRBD1. The CDR3 is 16 residues long. Trimming removed 4 bases from V and 6 bases from J; junction bases left unmatched: 7. CDR1 and CDR2 from the germline V gene are SGHTA and FQGNSA. The DNA of the CDR3 is TGTGCCAGCAGCTCGCGGACAGGGGGCGCCGCCGGGGAGCTGTTTTTT. Protein: CASSSRTGGAAGELFF.

The table lists this clone with a count of one. J is TRBJ2-5 and V is TRBV2; possible D gene TRBD1, 6 bases. Germline CDR1 reads SNHLY; CDR2 reads FYNNEI. The CDR3 is made up of 14 amino acids. Trimming stripped 6 bases from V and 2 bases from J, with 13 bases between. DNA for the CDR3: TGTGCCAGCAGCGTCGGGCAGGGGCAAGAGACCCAGTACTTC. Its protein product is CASSVGQGQETQYF.

The rearrangement joins TRBV27 to TRBJ2-7; 10 nucleotides line up with TRBD1. The CDR3 spans 14 residues. Germline CDR1 and CDR2: MNHEY and SMNVEV (reference sequence). The junction had 4 bases not matched to a gene; V was cut back by 5 bases and J by 3 bases. The CDR3 nucleotides read TGTGCCAGCAGTGCGACAGGGGGCGTCTACGAGCAGTACTTC. This codes for CASSATGGVYEQYF.

This clone was found once. Other nucleotide sequences from this sample produce the same CDR3. V usage is TRBV7-9 and J usage is TRBJ2-1; D uncertain. The V gene lost 1 base and the J gene lost 10 bases, with 8 bases spanning the gap. This CDR3 has 12 residues. The germline gives CDR1 SEHNR, CDR2 FQNEAQ (reference sequence). CDR3 DNA sequence: TGTGCCAGCAGCTTAGGGCTATACGAGCAGTTCTTC. It codes for CASSLGLYEQFF.